A selection of T cell receptor beta chains follows, all from one sample in a study of cytomegalovirus exposure and HLA in healthy donors. The method was immunoSEQ multiplex PCR; TCRdb's version includes in-frame clones alone and lacks a portion of them. The sample includes tens of thousands of clones, around 91% of them seen just once. Input material: PBMCs. Receptor source: a man aged 18-30 years in good health and CMV-seronegative. The CDR3 runs from the conserved cysteine through the conserved F or W.

v_call	cdr3_aa
TRBV6-5	CASSIGTVYEQYF
TRBV7-3	CASSLIAGGWYNEQFF
TRBV29-1	CSVLRTSGRSSYNEQFF
TRBV28	CASSPTEGSSGNTIYF
TRBV27	CASSLRLAGGYEQYF
TRBV29-1	CSVEDRGGADTQYF
TRBV28	CASSPFGSNSNQPQHF
TRBV7-3	CASSQGGQGYNEQFF
TRBV4-1	CASSQEAGTGPHGYTF
TRBV28	CASNEAGTSGQQYF
TRBV6-4	CASSRTEDYNEQFF
TRBV19	CASSETGPDGYTF
TRBV7-8	CASSLWREVNTGELFF
TRBV7-3	CASSSSTNEQFF
TRBV6-4	CASSDRGGSYNEQFF
TRBV18	CASSVRDSYNEQFF
TRBV6-4	CASSEQGATNEQFF
TRBV2	CASGGDQPQHF
TRBV7-9	CASSRTSGRSSEQFF
TRBV28	CASSSISGANVLTF
TRBV9	CASSVSRLAGSSYNEQFF
TRBV15	CATSRDREEEKLFF
TRBV2	CASSEGRTRDYEQYF
TRBV9	CASSVATGSYEQYF
TRBV13	CASSPRGPYNEQFF
TRBV6-6	CASSYSTREQYF
TRBV7-8	CASSLLVSYSGSYEQYF
TRBV19	CASTSNTGELFF
TRBV10-3	CAISEGQFGGSLAYNEQFF